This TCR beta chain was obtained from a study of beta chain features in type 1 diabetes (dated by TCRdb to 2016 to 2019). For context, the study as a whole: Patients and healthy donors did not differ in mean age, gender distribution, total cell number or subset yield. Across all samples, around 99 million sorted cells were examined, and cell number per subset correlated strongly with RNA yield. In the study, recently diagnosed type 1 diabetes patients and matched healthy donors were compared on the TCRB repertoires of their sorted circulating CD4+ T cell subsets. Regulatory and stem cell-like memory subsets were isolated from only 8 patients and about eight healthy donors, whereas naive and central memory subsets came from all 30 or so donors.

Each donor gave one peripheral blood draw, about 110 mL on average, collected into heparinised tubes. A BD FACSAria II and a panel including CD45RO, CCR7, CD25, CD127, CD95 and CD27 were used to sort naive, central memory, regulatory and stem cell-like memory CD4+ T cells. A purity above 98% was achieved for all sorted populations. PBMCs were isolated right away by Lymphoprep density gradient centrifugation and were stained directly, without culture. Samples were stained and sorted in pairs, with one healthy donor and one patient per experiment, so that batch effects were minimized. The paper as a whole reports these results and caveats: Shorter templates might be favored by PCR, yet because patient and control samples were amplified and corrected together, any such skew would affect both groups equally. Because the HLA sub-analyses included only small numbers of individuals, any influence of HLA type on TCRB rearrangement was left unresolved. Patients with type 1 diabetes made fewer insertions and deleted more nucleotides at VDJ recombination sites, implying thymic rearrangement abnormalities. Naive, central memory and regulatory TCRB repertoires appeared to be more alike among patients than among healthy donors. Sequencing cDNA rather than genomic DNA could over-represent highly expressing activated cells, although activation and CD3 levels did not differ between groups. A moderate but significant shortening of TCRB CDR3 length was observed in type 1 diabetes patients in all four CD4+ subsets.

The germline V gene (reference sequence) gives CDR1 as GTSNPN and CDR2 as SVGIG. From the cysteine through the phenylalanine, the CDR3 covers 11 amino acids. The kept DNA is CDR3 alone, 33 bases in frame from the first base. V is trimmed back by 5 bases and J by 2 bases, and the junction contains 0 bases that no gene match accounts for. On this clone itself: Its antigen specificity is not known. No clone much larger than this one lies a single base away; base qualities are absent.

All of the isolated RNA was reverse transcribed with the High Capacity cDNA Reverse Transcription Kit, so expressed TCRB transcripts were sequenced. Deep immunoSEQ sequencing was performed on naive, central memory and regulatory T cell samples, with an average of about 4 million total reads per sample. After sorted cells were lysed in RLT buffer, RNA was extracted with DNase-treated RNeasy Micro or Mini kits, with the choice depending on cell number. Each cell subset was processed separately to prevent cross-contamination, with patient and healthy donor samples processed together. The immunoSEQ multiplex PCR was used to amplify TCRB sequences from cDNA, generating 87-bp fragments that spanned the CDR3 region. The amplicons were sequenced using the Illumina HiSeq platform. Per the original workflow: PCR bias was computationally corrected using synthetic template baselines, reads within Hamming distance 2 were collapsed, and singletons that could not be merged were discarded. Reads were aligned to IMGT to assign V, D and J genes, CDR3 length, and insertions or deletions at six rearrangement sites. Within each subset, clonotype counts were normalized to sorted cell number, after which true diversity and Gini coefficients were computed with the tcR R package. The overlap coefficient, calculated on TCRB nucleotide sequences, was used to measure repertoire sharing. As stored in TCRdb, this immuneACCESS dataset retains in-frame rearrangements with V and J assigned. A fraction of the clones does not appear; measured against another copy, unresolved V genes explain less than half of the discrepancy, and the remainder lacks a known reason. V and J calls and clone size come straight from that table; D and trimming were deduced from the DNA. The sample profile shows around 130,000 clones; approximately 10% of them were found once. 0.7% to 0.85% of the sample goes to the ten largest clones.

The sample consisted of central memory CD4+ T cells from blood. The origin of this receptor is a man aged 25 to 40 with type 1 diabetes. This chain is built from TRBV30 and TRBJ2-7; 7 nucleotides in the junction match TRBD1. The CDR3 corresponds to CAWGQAYEQYF. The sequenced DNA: TGTGCCTGGGGACAGGCCTACGAGCAGTACTTC.